This T cell receptor beta chain was identified during a study of cytomegalovirus exposure and HLA in healthy donors. The wider study: Caucasian-associated ancestry cluster membership applied to 75% to 85% of several hundred genotyped donors.

PCR was performed using 60 Vbeta and 13 Jbeta primers. The method was immunoSEQ multiplex PCR; TCRdb's version includes in-frame clones alone and lacks a portion of them. The top ten clones hold around 10% of a sample with approximately 85,000 clones, 72% of them seen once. This clone is a singleton in its sample. This CDR3 region has 14 residues. Trimming took off 5 bases at V and 8 bases at J, with 18 bases between the two ends. Germline CDR1 and CDR2: SGHTA and FQGNSA. The chain recombines TRBV7-2 with TRBJ1-2; D is unresolved. The sequenced material came from PBMCs. The TCR comes from a woman in her thirties or forties in good health and CMV-seropositive. In DNA form, the CDR3 reads TGTGCCAGCAGCCGCGACTCAATCCCGAGGGGCTACACCTTC. The encoded protein is CASSRDSIPRGYTF.